The 5 T cell receptor beta chains listed next were all sequenced from one sample in a study of blood T cell repertoires in COVID-19. Repertoires were generated with immunoSEQ multiplex PCR, while TCRdb's copy carries only in-frame clones and drops some. The table lists almost 95,000 clones, roughly 72% of them singletons, with roughly 24% in the top ten. Material: peripheral blood. The receptors shown here come from an older woman in a cohort sampled during active or convalescent COVID-19.

The rearrangement uses TRBV6-5 and TRBJ1-1; 9 nucleotides agree with TRBD1. The V gene's germline CDR1 is MNHEY and CDR2 SVGAGI. J was trimmed by 9 bases and V by 4 bases; bases with no gene match: 3. The CDR3 has 12 amino acids. The CDR3 region has the DNA TGTGCCAGCAGTTTCGGGACAGGGCAAGCTTTCTTT. It specifies CASSFGTGQAFF.

DNA for the CDR3: TGTGCCAGCAGCGCAGGGACAGGGAGTGGCTACACCTTC. Translation gives CASSAGTGSGYTF. J is TRBJ1-2 and V is TRBV9; 9 bases are shared with TRBD1. Germline assignment: CDR1 SGDLS and CDR2 YYNGEE. CDR3 length: 13 residues. J lost 7 bases, V lost 3 bases, and 4 bases had no gene match.

This clone was observed a few times. This rearrangement joins TRBV7-3 to TRBJ2-2; no reliable D call. The CDR3 runs 13 residues. V was pared by 3 bases and J by 4 bases, with 6 bases between. Germline V gene sequence: CDR1 SGHTA, CDR2 FQGTGA. The CDR3 nucleotides read TGTGCCAGCAGCTTCGGTAGCACCGGGGAGCTGTTTTTT. This codes for CASSFGSTGELFF.

A word on this clone: Other DNA sequences in the same sample also yield this CDR3. The gene calls are TRBV29-1 and TRBJ1-2; no reliable D call. The CDR3 loop spans 10 amino acids. V was cut by 0 bases and J by 6 bases, with 2 bases left in between. Germline-derived CDR1 and CDR2 are SQVTM and ANQGSEA. For the CDR3, the DNA is TGCAGCGTTGAAGACAATGGCTACACCTTC. Encoded protein: CSVEDNGYTF.

CDR3 nucleotides: TGCGCCAGCAGCTCGGCTGGGACAGATGCAACTAATGAAAAACTGTTTTTT. Amino acids: CASSSAGTDATNEKLFF. The chain uses TRBV5-1 and TRBJ1-4; 7 bases align to TRBD1. In germline, CDR1 is SGHRS, CDR2 YFSETQ. V was pared by 3 bases and J by 0 bases, with 8 bases of the junction left unmatched. The CDR3 totals 17 residues.